This passage covers 9 T cell receptor beta chains from one sample sequenced in a study of Graves' ophthalmopathy and Graves' hyperthyroidism. The study amplified TCR beta CDR3 regions using RNA transcripts. Second-round multiplex PCR came after first-round RT-PCR with HTBI primers. Each CDR3 protein gets one entry after TCRdb re-called the multiplex PCR reads with MiXCR. The repertoire consists of around 400,000 distinct CDR3 sequences, with 15% to 20% occurring once and the leading ten covering more than 1.5%. The sequencing input was peripheral blood. These receptors came from a woman younger than 30 with Graves' ophthalmopathy.

This clonotype was picked up many times. The V gene is TRBV29-1, the J gene TRBJ1-1; 7 bases match TRBD1. The CDR3 runs 18 residues. Germline CDR1 reads SQVTM; CDR2 reads ANQGSEA. V shed 5 bases, J shed 4 bases, and the junction held 22 bases outside the gene matches. CDR3 amino acids: CSVPVFLRQGVSGTEAFF. The CDR3 DNA reads TGCAGCGTTCCCGTATTTCTCCGACAGGGAGTTTCGGGCACTGAAGCTTTCTTT.

V usage is TRBV11-2 and J usage is TRBJ1-5; D not certain. Trimming removed 0 bases from V and 3 bases from J, with 15 bases in between. The CDR3 extends over 17 amino acids. Germline V lookup: CDR1 SGHAT, CDR2 FQNNGV. The CDR3 protein is CASSLEGRDTLNQPQHF. As DNA, the CDR3 is TGTGCCAGCAGCTTAGAGGGCAGAGACACCCTCAATCAGCCCCAGCATTTT.

This clonotype was recorded many times. This rearrangement joins TRBV12-3 or TRBV12-4 to TRBJ1-5; D not certain. The germline V and J ends were trimmed by 1 base and 9 bases, with 7 bases remaining between them. The CDR3 spans 12 residues. The CDR3 DNA sequence: TGTGCCAGCAGTTTAGGGAATGGGCCCCAGCATTTT. Protein: CASSLGNGPQHF.

This clonotype has ten or more counts. The chain joins TRBV20-1 to TRBJ1-6; 7 bases line up with TRBD1. The CDR3 runs to 14 residues. Looked up from germline, CDR1 is DFQATT and CDR2 is SNEGSKA (reference sequence). With 6 bases clipped from V and 7 bases from J, the junction kept 9 bases outside the gene matches. CDR3 sequence (DNA): TGCAGTGCCTTCAGACAGGGTGTGAATTCACCCCTCCACTTT. Encoded protein: CSAFRQGVNSPLHF.

This clonotype came up many times. J is TRBJ2-5 and V is TRBV18; 9 positions match TRBD2. The germline gives CDR1 KGHSH, CDR2 LQKENI. This CDR3 is 15 amino acids long. The V gene end was trimmed by 5 bases and the J gene end by 2 bases; junction bases not matched to a gene: 6. CDR3 amino acids: CASSFLAGRQETQYF. The CDR3 DNA follows: TGTGCCAGCTCATTTCTAGCGGGACGACAAGAGACCCAGTACTTC. The full variable domain, in which reference TRBV18 and TRBJ2-5 provide the parts outside the CDR3, is NAGVMQNPRHLVRRRGQEARLRCSPMKGHSHVYWYRQLPEEGLKFMVYLQKENIIDESGMPKERFSAEFPKEGPSILRIQQVVRGDSAAYFCASSFLAGRQETQYFGPGTRLLVL.

This clonotype came up many times. The chain is built from TRBV20-1 and TRBJ2-5; D unclear. CDR1 is DFQATT, CDR2 SNEGSKA, per germline (reference sequence). The CDR3 length is 12 residues. Trimming pared 5 bases from V and 4 bases from J, leaving 11 bases between. DNA of the CDR3: TGCAGTGCTCCCCCCCCCCTAGAGACCCAGTACTTC. Translation: CSAPPPLETQYF.

This clonotype turned up a few times. The chain carries TRBV6-5 and TRBJ2-2; TRBD1 aligns across 8 bases. V gave up 7 bases and J gave up 3 bases; unmatched junction bases: 22. The V gene's germline CDR1 is MNHEY and CDR2 SVGAGI. The CDR3 totals 20 residues. The CDR3 region has the DNA TGTGCCAGCAAACAAACGGGACAGGCGGATTTTGAGGGGTACACCGGGGAGCTGTTTTTT. This gives the protein CASKQTGQADFEGYTGELFF.

At least ten counts were recorded for this clonotype. The chain employs TRBV11-1 and TRBJ1-6; D not resolved. Per germline, CDR1 SGHAT and CDR2 FQDESV (reference sequence). This CDR3 contains 17 residues. Trimming took 2 bases from V and 2 from J, leaving 13 bases between them. The CDR3 reads CASSLSGSVTYNSPLHF. In nucleotides, the CDR3 is TGTGCCAGCAGCTTAAGTGGGTCCGTGACCTATAATTCACCCCTCCACTTT.

This clonotype has ten or more counts. The chain has TRBV6-2 or TRBV6-3 and TRBJ2-7; 7 bases are a match to TRBD2. Germline CDR1 is MNHEY and CDR2 is SVGEGT. V gave up 6 bases and J gave up 5 bases; unmatched junction bases: 10. This CDR3 has 14 residues. The CDR3 here is CASRGGILIDEQYF. The CDR3, as DNA: TGTGCCAGCAGGGGGGGGATCCTAATCGACGAGCAGTACTTC.